This entry features one TCR beta chain sequence. This clonotype was observed a few times. Which antigen it targets is not known. No clone much larger than this one lies a single base away; base qualities are absent. There are 14 amino acids in the CDR3, from cysteine to phenylalanine inclusive. Kept here is only the CDR3 DNA, which spans 42 bases and is read in frame from base 1. The germline V gene (reference sequence) provides CDR1 LGHDT and CDR2 YNNKEL. V loses 1 base, J loses 6 bases, and the germline ends lie 10 bases apart. To prepare the library, 5' RACE was applied. The second PCR ran for about 6 to 11 cycles and used a J-beta primer mix along with a sample-barcoded 5' primer. A unique molecular identifier was introduced onto each TCR beta cDNA molecule by a template-switch 5' adaptor carrying 12 random nucleotides. Each sample yielded at least 3 million CDR3-containing paired-end reads. First-strand cDNA was synthesized from all RNA with the Mint cDNA synthesis kit, primed by a TRBC-specific oligonucleotide. Following uracil-DNA glycosylase treatment, all cDNA underwent a first 18-cycle PCR with the universal primers M1SS and BC2_uni_R. For the original study's pipeline: For normalization, 1 million high-quality reads were randomly selected from each sample, with every read carrying a distinct molecular identifier. Instead of being binned into consensus sequences, reads that shared molecular identifiers were thrown out. MiTCR, with a Q25 quality threshold and the strictest error-elimination algorithm, was used for CDR3 identification, clonotype clustering and error correction. A nonparametric unseen species model using Euler transformation provided a lower-bound estimate of total TCR beta diversity. TCRdb reprocessing: public reads trimmed at Q25 with fastp, clones called with MiXCR, in-frame beta chains kept. Entries are consolidated by CDR3 protein sequence, retaining the most common genes and DNA. These V and J calls rely on TCRdb rather than the paper's analysis. This sample holds 1.5 million to 2 million distinct CDR3 sequences; roughly 43% were observed only once. The ten top clones hold under 25% of the sample.

This entry comes from a study of blood T cells in healthy people across ages (dated by TCRdb to between 2014 and 2017). Study-level background: In model experiments, roughly one uniquely barcoded TCR beta cDNA molecule per two T cells was captured by template switching. Using deep sequencing normalized with unique cDNA molecular identifiers, the study measured how TCR beta repertoire diversity changes with age. To avoid experimental bias, donors of different ages were spread randomly across the sequencing lanes. Donors were grouped into four age groups: young (average roughly 15 years), middle-aged (39), aged (over 55) and long-lived (over 80). Using the same blood draw, the study looked at two additional independent replicas of 1 million unique cDNA reads for two donors, one aged 18 to 30 and the other aged 80 or older. Broad study findings and their caveats: As age increased, observed TCR beta diversity per million T cells dropped in a roughly linear way, and a significant reduction was already evident by age about 40. The long-lived group showed more naive CD4+ T cells, fewer expanded clones and increased TCR diversity than the aged group, suggesting age selection. Because the CMV infection status of the donors was unknown, age-related changes in expanded clonotypes may potentially have been confounded. A strong correlation was found between observed TCR beta diversity and the percentage of naive T cells measured by flow cytometry. Estimates of total diversity from one million sequenced T cells were regarded as lower bounds and underestimates. Since profiling was done on bulk unsorted PBMCs, naive and antigen-experienced compartments could not be conclusively compared.

Donors were a few dozen systemically healthy Caucasian individuals from Russia aged roughly 6 to 90 years. Ten milliliters of peripheral blood were drawn from each donor into EDTA-treated Vacutainer tubes. PBMCs were isolated by Ficoll-Paque density-gradient centrifugation, with at least 7 million obtained per sample. Total RNA, at least 5 micrograms per sample, was extracted from PBMCs with Trizol reagent. For every donor, flow cytometry on a PBMC aliquot measured the percentage of naive CD45RAhigh/CD27high T cells. The receptor was derived from a human donor in good health. The chain employs TRBV3-1 and TRBJ2-1; the D segment could be TRBD2, given 5 matching bases. Input material: blood. Read as DNA, the sequence is TGTGCCAGCAGCCAAGGGGCAGGACTCAATGAGCAGTTCTTC. It translates to CASSQGAGLNEQFF.